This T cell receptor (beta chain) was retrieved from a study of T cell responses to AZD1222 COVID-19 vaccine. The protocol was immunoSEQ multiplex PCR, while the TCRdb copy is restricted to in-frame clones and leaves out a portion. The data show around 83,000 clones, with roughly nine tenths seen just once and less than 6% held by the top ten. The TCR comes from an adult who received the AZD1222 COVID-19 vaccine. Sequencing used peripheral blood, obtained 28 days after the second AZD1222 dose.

The DNA of the CDR3 is TGTGCCAGCACCGACAGGGGCTTCTCTGGAAACACCATATATTTT. This translates into CASTDRGFSGNTIYF. The gene calls are TRBV7-2 and TRBJ1-3; 8 nucleotides align to TRBD1. There are 15 residues in the CDR3. Germline-derived CDR1 and CDR2 are SGHTA and FQGNSA. V was clipped by 7 bases and J by 0 bases; unmatched bases: 5.